The present TCR beta chain was sequenced within a study of cytomegalovirus exposure and HLA in healthy donors. Germline V gives CDR1 LGHNA, CDR2 YSLEER. Trimming shortened V by 4 bases and J by 6 bases, and 10 bases separated the two germline ends. The CDR3 has 13 residues. The protocol was immunoSEQ multiplex PCR, while the TCRdb copy is restricted to in-frame clones and leaves out a portion. The sample contains around 120,000 clones, approximately 90% of which appear only once. Sequencing was carried out using PBMCs. The origin of this receptor is a man aged 18 to 29 in good health and CMV-seropositive. This chain connects TRBV4-3 to TRBJ2-1, with no clear D. The CDR3 DNA is TGCGCCAGCAGCCGACAAACTGGCAATGAGCAGTTCTTC. It specifies CASSRQTGNEQFF.